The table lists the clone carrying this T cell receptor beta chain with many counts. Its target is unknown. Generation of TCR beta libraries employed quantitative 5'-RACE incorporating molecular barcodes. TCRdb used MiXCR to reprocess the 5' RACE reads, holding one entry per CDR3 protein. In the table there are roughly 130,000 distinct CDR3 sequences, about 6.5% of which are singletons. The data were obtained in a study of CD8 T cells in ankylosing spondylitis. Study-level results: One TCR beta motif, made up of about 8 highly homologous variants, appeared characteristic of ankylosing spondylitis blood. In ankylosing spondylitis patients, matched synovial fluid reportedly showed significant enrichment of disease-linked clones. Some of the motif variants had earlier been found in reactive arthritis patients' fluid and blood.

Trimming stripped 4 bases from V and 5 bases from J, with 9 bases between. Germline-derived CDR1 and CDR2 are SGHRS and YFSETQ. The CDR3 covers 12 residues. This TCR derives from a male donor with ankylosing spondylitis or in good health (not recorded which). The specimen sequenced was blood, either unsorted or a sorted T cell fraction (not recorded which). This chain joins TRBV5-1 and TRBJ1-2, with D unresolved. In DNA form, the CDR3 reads TGCGCCAGCAGCCAGCCGGGGTATGGCTACACCTTC. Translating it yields CASSQPGYGYTF.